Shown below are 16 T cell receptor beta chains from a single sample sequenced in a study of cytotoxic CD8 clonotypes in ibrutinib-treated CLL. TCRdb keeps only in-frame clones here, not all; method: immunoSEQ multiplex PCR. The sample lists under 200,000 clones; more than 80% were seen once. Sequences were derived from PBMCs, sampled after 24 months of ibrutinib treatment. These receptors originate from a human donor with chronic lymphocytic leukemia.

The CDR3: CASSFGEETQYF. The CDR3 bases are TGTGCCAGCAGTTTCGGGGAAGAGACCCAGTACTTC. The chain carries TRBV6-6 and TRBJ2-5, with a tentative D call TRBD2 (5 bases). The V gene lost 4 bases and the J gene lost 3 bases, with 6 bases spanning the gap. Germline V gene lookup returns CDR1 MNHNY and CDR2 SVGAGI (reference sequence). The CDR3 loop spans 12 amino acids.

The J gene is TRBJ1-2, the V gene TRBV6-5; 7 positions agree with TRBD1. CDR1 and CDR2 (germline): MNHEY, SVGAGI. Trimming at V came to 7 bases and at J to 6 bases, leaving 11 bases not matched to a gene. This CDR3 has 14 residues. As DNA, the CDR3 is TGTGCCAGCACCCCCACCGGGACAGTAAATGGCTACACCTTC. This translates into CASTPTGTVNGYTF.

The chain has TRBV7-9 and TRBJ1-2; D perhaps matches TRBD1 (5 bases). The V end was cut by 4 bases, the J end by 0 bases, with 15 bases between. Germline loops: CDR1 SEHNR, CDR2 FQNEAQ (reference sequence). This CDR3 region has 16 residues. In DNA form, the CDR3 reads TGTGCCAGCAGCTCGCTCTTAAGACAGTCTAACTATGGCTACACCTTC. As protein: CASSSLLRQSNYGYTF.

V usage is TRBV7-2 and J usage is TRBJ2-7, with D unresolved. Trimming left V 2 bases short and J 6 bases short, with 8 bases between. The CDR3 runs to 12 residues. Germline V gene data show CDR1 as SGHTA and CDR2 as FQGNSA. CDR3 amino acids: CASSLTTSEQYF. CDR3 DNA sequence: TGTGCCAGCAGCTTAACCACATCCGAGCAGTACTTC.

The chain employs TRBV9 and TRBJ1-2, with 9 positions matching TRBD1. The CDR3 totals 14 residues. The germline V gene encodes CDR1 SGDLS and CDR2 YYNGEE. Trimming removed 3 bases from V and 8 bases from J; junction bases left unmatched: 8. CDR3 residues: CASSDLQGAEGYTF. Here the CDR3 DNA reads TGTGCCAGCAGCGACCTACAGGGGGCTGAAGGCTACACCTTC.

The rearrangement uses TRBV27 and TRBJ1-6, with TRBD1 matching over 7 bases. The CDR3 length is 15 residues. V gave up 3 bases and J gave up 10 bases; unmatched junction bases: 9. CDR1 is MNHEY, CDR2 SMNVEV, per germline (reference sequence). CDR3 protein: CASSLGRDSYSPLHF. The CDR3 coding sequence is TGTGCCAGCAGTTTGGGGAGGGACAGCTACTCACCCCTCCACTTT.

A single count supports this clone. The chain has TRBV2 and TRBJ1-2; no definite D call. The V gene lost 6 bases and the J gene lost 2 bases, with 16 bases spanning the gap. The CDR3 is made up of 15 amino acids. The germline V gene has CDR1 SNHLY and CDR2 FYNNEI. The CDR3 loop reads CASRVVQVLNYGYTF. The CDR3 DNA sequence: TGTGCCAGCAGGGTCGTCCAGGTCCTCAACTATGGCTACACCTTC. Together with reference TRBV2 and TRBJ1-2, the CDR3 gives the full variable domain: EPEVTQTPSHQVTQMGQEVILRCVPISNHLYFYWYRQILGQKVEFLVSFYNNEISEKSEIFDDQFSVERPDGSNFTLKIRSTKLEDSAMYFCASRVVQVLNYGYTFGSGTRLTVV.

V and J are TRBV30 and TRBJ2-7; 13 nucleotides agree with TRBD2. Trimming cost V 0 bases and J 3 bases; bases outside gene matches: 2. The germline V gene encodes CDR1 GTSNPN and CDR2 SVGIG (reference sequence). The CDR3 sequence is 15 residues long. In nucleotides, the CDR3 is TGTGCCTGGAGTGTGACTAGCGGGGGGATCTACGAGCAGTACTTC. It encodes CAWSVTSGGIYEQYF. Looking up the rest from reference TRBV30 and TRBJ2-7 gives the full variable domain: SQTIHQWPATLVQPVGSPLSLECTVEGTSNPNLYWYRQAAGRGLQLLFYSVGIGQISSEVPQNLSASRPQDRQFILSSKKLLLSDSGFYLCAWSVTSGGIYEQYFGPGTRLTVT.

This sequence joins TRBV5-1 and TRBJ1-4; 7 bases agree with TRBD1. CDR3 length: 17 amino acids. Germline values: CDR1 SGHRS, CDR2 YFSETQ. V shed 5 bases and J 2 bases; nucleotides not matched to a gene: 12. Here the CDR3 DNA reads TGCGCCAGCAGACCTCGAAACAGGGGAGGCACTAATGAAAAACTGTTTTTT. This translates into CASRPRNRGGTNEKLFF.

V and J are TRBV18 and TRBJ2-2; TRBD2 might be the D (5 bases). V lost 2 bases and J 5 bases, leaving 12 bases between the germline ends. CDR1 is KGHSH, CDR2 LQKENI, per germline. The CDR3 extends over 15 amino acids. CDR3 nucleotides: TGTGCCAGCTCACCATGGGCTCGCGGGACCGGGGAGCTGTTTTTT. This gives the protein CASSPWARGTGELFF. The variable domain in full, with the rest retrieved from reference TRBV18 and TRBJ2-2, is NAGVMQNPRHLVRRRGQEARLRCSPMKGHSHVYWYRQLPEEGLKFMVYLQKENIIDESGMPKERFSAEFPKEGPSILRIQQVVRGDSAAYFCASSPWARGTGELFFGEGSRLTVL.

The J gene is TRBJ1-1, the V gene TRBV28, with TRBD1 matching 7 bases. The CDR3 loop spans 15 amino acids. CDR1 and CDR2 from the germline V gene are MDHEN and SYDVKM. Germline trimming cut 7 bases from V and 5 bases from J; bases unmatched to any gene: 13. The CDR3 spells CASNRDSKRRTEAFF. DNA for the CDR3: TGTGCCAGCAACCGGGACAGCAAAAGGAGGACTGAAGCTTTCTTT.

This chain links TRBV30 with TRBJ1-3; D is possibly TRBD1 (5 bases). CDR3 length: 15 residues. Germline lookup yields CDR1 GTSNPN and CDR2 SVGIG (reference sequence). Trimming cost V 2 bases and J 0 bases, with 11 bases left between them. The CDR3 spells CAWSITGISGNTIYF. CDR3 coding DNA: TGTGCCTGGAGTATAACAGGCATCTCTGGAAACACCATATATTTT.

V is TRBV25-1 and J is TRBJ2-5, with a tentative D call TRBD2 (5 bases). Germline lookup yields CDR1 MGHDK and CDR2 SYGVNS. Trimming removed 5 bases from V and 10 bases from J, with 23 bases in between. The CDR3 loop spans 15 amino acids. The CDR3 DNA reads TGTGCCAGCAGTTCACGGGCTACCATCCAAGAGGGCCAGTACTTC. Translated: CASSSRATIQEGQYF.

The CDR3: CASSAGTGPPREQFF. The CDR3 bases are TGTGCCAGCAGCGCCGGGACAGGGCCTCCGCGGGAGCAGTTCTTC. V usage is TRBV7-8 and J usage is TRBJ2-1; 9 positions match TRBD1. Trimming removed 5 bases from V and 10 bases from J; junction bases left unmatched: 12. The CDR3 covers 15 residues. The germline CDR1 and CDR2 sequences are SGHVS and FQNEAQ.

The J gene is TRBJ2-2, the V gene TRBV7-9; perhaps D is TRBD1 or TRBD2 (5 bases each). This CDR3 contains 16 residues. V was cut by 4 bases and J by 0 bases, with 12 bases left in between. Germline values: CDR1 SEHNR, CDR2 FQNEAQ (reference sequence). In nucleotides, the CDR3 is TGTGCCAGCAGCTCCGGGACCGCCGCGAACACCGGGGAGCTGTTTTTT. Its translation: CASSSGTAANTGELFF.

CDR3 nucleotides: TGTGCCAGCTCACCACCCAGGACAGGGCTTGATGAGCAGTTCTTC. This encodes CASSPPRTGLDEQFF. This rearrangement joins TRBV18 to TRBJ2-1, with 8 bases aligning to TRBD1. The J segment lost 8 bases and the V segment lost 0 bases, leaving 6 bases of the junction unmatched. From germline, CDR1 is KGHSH and CDR2 LQKENI. The CDR3 runs 15 residues.